The 10 T cell receptor beta chains given below trace back to one sample, sequenced in a study of blood T cells in healthy people across ages (dated by TCRdb to the mid-2010s). Library creation used 5' RACE. Sequencing instrument: Illumina HiSeq 2500. A second about 7 to 11 cycle PCR used a sample-barcoded 5' primer and a J-beta primer mix. TCRdb reanalyzed the raw reads on its own, using fastp at Q25 for trimming and MiXCR for clone calling, and kept in-frame beta chains. CDR3 protein duplicates are merged, each entry listing the most common genes and DNA. Counted in this sample were roughly 1,100,000 distinct CDR3 sequences; under 30% of them appeared once. The ten largest clones capture 0.65% to 0.95% of the sample. These data also formed part of another study, on T cells of mothers and their children.

Sequenced sample: blood. The receptors were sampled from a girl aged 2 to 10 in good health.

J is TRBJ2-1 and V is TRBV11-1; 8 bases are shared with TRBD2. V lost 2 bases to trimming and J lost 0 bases; unmatched junction nucleotides: 6. The germline CDR1 and CDR2 sequences are SGHAT and FQDESV (reference sequence). This CDR3 contains 17 residues. The CDR3 region is CASSLYAGGDSYNEQFF. CDR3 in DNA: TGTGCCAGCAGCTTATACGCGGGGGGAGACTCCTACAATGAGCAGTTCTTC.

This clonotype was detected a few times. This chain joins TRBV5-5 and TRBJ1-1; D unresolved. CDR1 is SGHKS and CDR2 is YYEKEE in the germline V gene (reference sequence). The V end lost 2 bases, the J end lost 4 bases, and 27 bases lay between the germline ends. The length of the CDR3 is 19 residues. The CDR3 reads CASSFLLGLPPARGTEAFF. The CDR3 DNA is TGTGCCAGCAGCTTTCTATTGGGCCTTCCTCCCGCTCGGGGCACTGAAGCTTTCTTT. Filled out from reference TRBV5-5 and TRBJ1-1, the complete variable domain reads DAGVTQSPTHLIKTRGQQVTLRCSPISGHKSVSWYQQVLGQGPQFIFQYYEKEERGRGNFPDRFSARQFPNYSSELNVNALLLGDSALYLCASSFLLGLPPARGTEAFFGQGTRLTVV.

The genes are TRBV29-1 and TRBJ2-5, with D perhaps matching TRBD1 (6 bases). The end of the DNA fits TRBJ2-7 better, so the J call may be wrong. The CDR3 is 13 residues long. Germline loops: CDR1 SQVTM, CDR2 ANQGSEA. In DNA form, the CDR3 reads TGCAGCGTTGAATTGGGGGCGGCCTACGAGCAGTACTTC. This sequence encodes CSVELGAAYEQYF.

The chain combines TRBV4-3 with TRBJ1-2; a possible D gene is TRBD1 (6 bases). The CDR3 extends over 15 amino acids. Germline V gives CDR1 LGHNA, CDR2 YSLEER. V lost 0 bases to trimming and J lost 6 bases, with 14 bases between them. CDR3 coding DNA: TGCGCCAGCAGCCAAGAGGGCAGGGGCTTCGATGGCTACACCTTC. Its translation is CASSQEGRGFDGYTF.

The chain links TRBV4-3 to TRBJ1-1; D is uncertain. Trimming pared 8 bases from V and 1 base from J, leaving 14 bases between. Germline assignment: CDR1 LGHNA and CDR2 YSLEER. The CDR3 consists of 14 residues. CDR3 residues: CASAPELANTEAFF. The CDR3 DNA follows: TGCGCCAGCGCCCCCGAGTTGGCGAACACTGAAGCTTTCTTT.

The V gene is TRBV6-1, the J gene TRBJ1-2, with 8 nucleotides matching TRBD1. Trimming cost V 6 bases and J 4 bases; bases outside gene matches: 7. The germline V gene encodes CDR1 MNHNS and CDR2 SASEGT. The CDR3 consists of 14 residues. The CDR3 DNA reads TGTGCCAGCAGCCCGGGACAGGTACTCTATGGCTACACCTTC. Its protein is CASSPGQVLYGYTF.

The chain combines TRBV20-1 with TRBJ2-1; 13 nucleotides agree with TRBD2. This CDR3 has 15 residues. In germline, CDR1 is DFQATT, CDR2 SNEGSKA (reference sequence). J was trimmed by 10 bases and V by 0 bases; bases with no gene match: 6. The CDR3 here is CSARERTSGGNEQFF. CDR3 coding DNA: TGCAGTGCTAGAGAGAGGACTAGCGGGGGCAACGAGCAGTTCTTC.

In this sample, this clonotype turned up a few times. The chain employs TRBV5-4 and TRBJ2-1; D tentatively fits TRBD1 or TRBD2 (5 bases each). The germline V and J ends were trimmed by 5 bases and 6 bases, with 21 bases remaining between them. CDR1 is SGHNT, CDR2 YYREEE, per germline (reference sequence). This CDR3 spans 16 amino acids. Here the CDR3 reads CASRLDRDPGVNEQFF. For the CDR3, the DNA is TGTGCCAGCAGGCTGGACCGGGACCCCGGCGTCAATGAGCAGTTCTTC.

The V and J genes are TRBV19 and TRBJ2-5; unclear D gene. Per the germline V gene, CDR1 is LNHDA and CDR2 is SQIVND (reference sequence). Trimming removed 3 bases from V and 4 bases from J, with 9 bases in between. This CDR3 region has 13 residues. The CDR3 bases are TGTGCCAGTAGTATTGTCTTCGGAGAGACCCAGTACTTC. This codes for CASSIVFGETQYF.

This clonotype was detected many times. The chain is built from TRBV14 and TRBJ1-2; TRBD1 aligns across 7 bases. Germline V lookup: CDR1 SGHDN, CDR2 FVKESK. This CDR3 region has 13 residues. After removal of 6 bases from V and 4 bases from J, the junction contained 5 bases not matched to a gene. The CDR3 sequence: CASSPGQAYGYTF. As DNA, the CDR3 is TGTGCCAGCAGTCCCGGACAGGCCTATGGCTACACCTTC.